The source of this T cell receptor beta chain is a study of T cell repertoires in cytomegalovirus infection. Study background: Based on public TCR beta signatures, there were indications of CMV infection and of a matching HLA type.

General study points: Dominating the ex vivo response were HLA-C-restricted CMV-specific TCR beta clonotypes. CMV carriers with the relevant HLA were identified by cumulative public TCR beta family frequency.

Of note for this clonotype: Its antigen is undetermined.

TCRdb itself ran the reads through MiXCR, one entry per CDR3 protein. The table lists some 57,000 distinct CDR3 sequences, 25% to 40% of them singletons. Unmatched junction bases numbered 5, after V lost 7 bases and J lost 5 bases. The length of the CDR3 is 14 residues. The chain carries TRBV12-3 or TRBV12-4 and TRBJ2-1, with 10 bases matching TRBD2. The sequence derives from a human donor in good health (CMV status not recorded). Some clones in this sample may be carry-over from other donors' samples. Material: PBMCs, sequenced either directly or after in vitro stimulation (not recorded which). The CDR3 sequence is CASIPLAGDNEQFF. The CDR3 coding sequence is TGTGCCAGCATTCCTCTAGCGGGGGACAATGAGCAGTTCTTC.